The 24 T cell receptor beta chains listed next were all sequenced from one sample in a study of shared clonotypes between healthy human individuals (dated by TCRdb to about 2020). Receptor amplification or capture employed the immunoSEQ multiplex PCR assay. The table was pulled from immuneACCESS by TCRdb, which kept in-frame rearrangements only. Such tables lose some clones; where checked, under half of the loss comes from unresolved V genes, and the rest has no known cause. Here the sample has 950,000 to 1,100,000 clones; about 75% occur a single time. The ten largest make up about 1.4% of the sample. Sequenced input: memory CD4+ T cells sorted from blood. The cell subset or site label on this specimen signifies: CD45RA-negative fraction. The receptors shown here come from a man between 18 and 35 years old in good health.

For this clone: The sample holds other DNA sequences that translate to the same CDR3. The chain uses TRBV18 and TRBJ1-2; TRBD1 is a possible D gene (5 bases). Germline loops: CDR1 KGHSH, CDR2 LQKENI. Trimming stripped 3 bases from V and 2 bases from J, with 7 bases between. This CDR3 is 13 amino acids long. CDR3 sequence: CASSPGGNYGYTF. Written as DNA, the CDR3 is TGTGCCAGCTCACCGGGGGGAAACTATGGCTACACCTTC.

Notes on this clone: Other DNA variants within this sample encode the same CDR3. The chain joins TRBV7-2 to TRBJ1-4; D is unresolved. This CDR3 contains 15 residues. Germline V gene sequence: CDR1 SGHTA, CDR2 FQGNSA. With 2 bases removed from V and 0 bases from J, the gap between germline ends came to 7 bases. This chain's CDR3 is CASSLQGTTNEKLFF. CDR3 coding DNA: TGTGCCAGCAGCTTACAAGGGACAACTAATGAAAAACTGTTTTTT.

This clone has more than one count but fewer than ten. V usage is TRBV18 and J usage is TRBJ2-7; 8 bases line up with TRBD2. The V segment lost 0 bases and the J segment 5 bases; nucleotides outside the gene matches: 6. Germline V gene sequence: CDR1 KGHSH, CDR2 LQKENI. The CDR3 runs 15 residues. CDR3 nucleotide sequence: TGTGCCAGCTCACCACCCACCAGCGGGAGTAACGAGCAGTACTTC. It translates to CASSPPTSGSNEQYF.

The chain employs TRBV5-1 and TRBJ2-2; TRBD1 agrees at 10 bases. Per the germline V gene, CDR1 is SGHRS and CDR2 is YFSETQ. This CDR3 region has 15 residues. J lost 0 bases, V lost 5 bases, and 1 base had no gene match. CDR3 amino acids: CASRDRGTNTGELFF. The CDR3 coding sequence is TGCGCCAGCAGGGACAGGGGGACGAACACCGGGGAGCTGTTTTTT. The complete variable domain, with remaining parts taken from reference TRBV5-1 and TRBJ2-2, reads KAGVTQTPRYLIKTRGQQVTLSCSPISGHRSVSWYQQTPGQGLQFLFEYFSETQRNKGNFPGRFSGRQFSNSRSEMNVSTLELGDSALYLCASRDRGTNTGELFFGEGSRLTVL.

This chain connects TRBV13 to TRBJ1-6, with 9 bases fitting TRBD1. The CDR3 sequence is 17 residues long. V dropped 3 bases and J dropped 2; count of bases not matched to a gene: 5. The V gene's germline CDR1 is PRHDT and CDR2 FYEKMQ (reference sequence). As DNA, the CDR3 is TGTGCCAGCAGCTTGGGACAGGGAGGGACCTATAATTCACCCCTCCACTTT. As protein: CASSLGQGGTYNSPLHF.

For this clone: Given a far larger clone just one base away, this is likely a sequencing read error. Other DNA sequences of this sample code for an identical CDR3. The J gene is TRBJ2-2, the V gene TRBV5-4; D may be TRBD2 (5 bases). CDR3 length: 13 residues. Per the germline V gene, CDR1 is SGHNT and CDR2 is YYREEE (reference sequence). In nucleotides, the CDR3 is TGTGCCAGCAGCTTGGGGCACACCGGGGAGCTGTTTTTC. It translates to CASSLGHTGELFF.

This clone was seen a handful of times. At one boundary the junction diverges from the germline segment, which might be a read error. The V and J genes are TRBV2 and TRBJ1-5; D gene unclear. Germline loops: CDR1 SNHLY, CDR2 FYNNEI. The CDR3 totals 14 residues. CDR3 in amino acids: CASREGITDQPQHF. CDR3 sequence (DNA): TGTGCCAGCAGAGAAGGGATAACGGATCAGCCCCAGCATTTT.

The chain links TRBV6-5 to TRBJ2-2; D possibly uses TRBD1 or TRBD2 (5 bases each). V lost 7 bases and J lost 3, with 12 bases in between. The CDR3 is 14 residues long. In germline, CDR1 is MNHEY, CDR2 SVGAGI. CDR3 DNA sequence: TGTGCCAGCAAGCAGGGAGTTCACACCGGGGAGCTGTTTTTT. This sequence encodes CASKQGVHTGELFF.

V is TRBV6-1 and J is TRBJ1-6; TRBD1 agrees at 9 bases. Unmatched junction bases numbered 7, after V lost 7 bases and J lost 6 bases. Germline loops: CDR1 MNHNS, CDR2 SASEGT. The length of the CDR3 is 15 residues. The CDR3 coding sequence is TGTGCCAGCACCCTAGACAGGGGGTTTAATTCACCCCTCCACTTT. The encoded protein is CASTLDRGFNSPLHF.

The chain combines TRBV7-9 with TRBJ2-7; TRBD2 matches 7 bases. The CDR3 consists of 14 residues. With 1 base clipped from V and 5 bases from J, the junction kept 5 bases outside the gene matches. The V gene's germline CDR1 is SEHNR and CDR2 FQNEAQ (reference sequence). The chain's CDR3 is CASSLGGGPNEQYF. CDR3 sequence (DNA): TGTGCCAGCAGCTTAGGCGGGGGTCCCAACGAGCAGTACTTC.

The chain combines TRBV28 with TRBJ1-2, with 8 bases that match TRBD1. V dropped 8 bases and J dropped 6; count of bases not matched to a gene: 14. Germline CDR1 reads MDHEN; CDR2 reads SYDVKM. The CDR3 is made up of 15 amino acids. The CDR3 loop is CASLPLQGVGNGYTF. The CDR3 DNA follows: TGTGCCAGCCTCCCCTTACAGGGGGTGGGCAATGGCTACACCTTC.

The chain carries TRBV19 and TRBJ2-7; 8 bases are shared with TRBD1. With V trimmed by 2 bases and J by 5 bases, 2 bases remained unmatched. Germline V lookup: CDR1 LNHDA, CDR2 SQIVND (reference sequence). The CDR3 consists of 13 residues. CDR3 region: CASSIKQGDEQYF. As DNA, the CDR3 is TGTGCCAGTAGTATAAAACAGGGGGACGAGCAGTACTTC.

The rearrangement joins TRBV6-1 to TRBJ2-2, with D possibly matching TRBD1 (5 bases). CDR1 and CDR2 from the germline V gene are MNHNS and SASEGT. V was pared by 5 bases and J by 1 base, with 11 bases between. The CDR3 contains 15 residues. The CDR3 sequence is CASSLDRLNTGELFF. The CDR3 DNA sequence: TGTGCCAGCAGTCTCGACAGATTGAACACCGGGGAGCTGTTTTTT.

The chain carries TRBV19 and TRBJ2-4; D perhaps matches TRBD1 (6 bases). CDR1 is LNHDA and CDR2 is SQIVND in the germline V gene (reference sequence). Trimming took 5 bases from V and 3 from J, leaving 14 bases between them. CDR3 length equals 15 residues. CDR3 in amino acids: CASSETGFGKNIQYF. DNA for the CDR3: TGTGCCAGTAGTGAAACAGGGTTCGGCAAAAACATTCAGTACTTC.

The gene calls are TRBV30 and TRBJ1-4, with TRBD1 matching 7 bases. Looked up from germline, CDR1 is GTSNPN and CDR2 is SVGIG (reference sequence). V shed 1 base, J shed 7 bases, and the junction held 12 bases outside the gene matches. The CDR3 sequence is 16 residues long. CDR3 DNA: TGTGCCTGGAGTGGCTTCGGGACAGTTTGGGTTGAAAAACTGTTTTTT. Protein: CAWSGFGTVWVEKLFF.

The chain carries TRBV9 and TRBJ2-7; D perhaps matches TRBD1 (6 bases). The CDR3 has 15 amino acids. V was shortened by 0 bases and J by 2 bases, with 12 bases between the two germline ends. Germline V gene data show CDR1 as SGDLS and CDR2 as YYNGEE. CDR3 bases: TGTGCCAGCAGCGTAGGGTCCCAGGGGCCCTACGAGCAGTACTTC. Residues: CASSVGSQGPYEQYF. The full variable domain, rest sourced from reference TRBV9 and TRBJ2-7, is DSGVTQTPKHLITATGQRVTLRCSPRSGDLSVYWYQQSLDQGLQFLIQYYNGEERAKGNILERFSAQQFPDLHSELNLSSLELGDSALYFCASSVGSQGPYEQYFGPGTRLTVT.

The gene calls are TRBV5-5 and TRBJ2-5; 9 bases fit TRBD2. J gave up 5 bases and V 7 bases, and 12 bases lay outside the gene matches. This CDR3 spans 15 amino acids. Germline-derived CDR1 and CDR2 are SGHKS and YYEKEE (reference sequence). The CDR3 here is CASARLAGFLETQYF. The CDR3 nucleotides are TGTGCCAGCGCGCGGCTAGCGGGATTTTTGGAGACCCAGTACTTC.

This clone has a single count. CDR3 in amino acids: CASSFTGVPADTQYF. CDR3 nucleotides: TGTGCCAGCAGCTTTACAGGGGTTCCGGCAGATACGCAGTATTTT. V usage is TRBV7-9 and J usage is TRBJ2-3; 7 nucleotides agree with TRBD1. This CDR3 is built from 15 residues. Germline V gene lookup returns CDR1 SEHNR and CDR2 FQNEAQ (reference sequence). Trimming cost V 3 bases and J 4 bases; bases outside gene matches: 7.

This clone was observed a handful of times. V and J are TRBV10-2 and TRBJ2-7; 10 bases align to TRBD1. The CDR3 covers 14 residues. Germline V gives CDR1 WSHSY, CDR2 SAAADI. V shed 6 bases, J shed 6 bases, and the junction held 8 bases outside the gene matches. CDR3 bases: TGCGCCAGCAGGGGACAGGGGATGATGGCCGAGCAGTACTTC. It specifies CASRGQGMMAEQYF.

This clone showed up just a few times. Other DNA sequences in the sample encode the same CDR3. This chain joins TRBV19 and TRBJ1-1, with D unresolved. The CDR3 has 13 amino acids. Germline lookup yields CDR1 LNHDA and CDR2 SQIVND (reference sequence). The V end was cut by 5 bases, the J end by 0 bases, with 7 bases between. CDR3 residues: CASSPTVNTEAFF. The CDR3 DNA reads as TGTGCCAGTAGTCCGACGGTGAACACTGAAGCTTTCTTT. The complete variable domain, with remaining parts taken from reference TRBV19 and TRBJ1-1, reads DGGITQSPKYLFRKEGQNVTLSCEQNLNHDAMYWYRQDPGQGLRLIYYSQIVNDFQKGDIAEGYSVSREKKESFPLTVTSAQKNPTAFYLCASSPTVNTEAFFGQGTRLTVV.

The chain employs TRBV5-4 and TRBJ2-3; 7 positions match TRBD2. V was pared by 3 bases and J by 6 bases, with 7 bases of the junction left unmatched. This CDR3 region has 14 residues. Germline CDR1 reads SGHNT; CDR2 reads YYREEE (reference sequence). CDR3 nucleotides: TGTGCCAGCAGCTCGAATGGGGGGGGTGATACGCAGTATTTT. The encoded protein is CASSSNGGGDTQYF. Filled out from reference TRBV5-4 and TRBJ2-3, the complete variable domain reads ETGVTQSPTHLIKTRGQQVTLRCSSQSGHNTVSWYQQALGQGPQFIFQYYREEENGRGNFPPRFSGLQFPNYSSELNVNALELDDSALYLCASSSNGGGDTQYFGPGTRLTVL.

The genes are TRBV5-1 and TRBJ2-1; D possibly corresponds to TRBD2 (5 bases). Trimming left V 5 bases short and J 0 bases short, with 12 bases between. The CDR3 runs 15 residues. Germline V gives CDR1 SGHRS, CDR2 YFSETQ. CDR3 in DNA: TGCGCCAGCAGACCCAAGCGGAACTCCTACAATGAGCAGTTCTTC. As protein: CASRPKRNSYNEQFF.

The chain employs TRBV19 and TRBJ2-4; 9 nucleotides align to TRBD1. The germline gives CDR1 LNHDA, CDR2 SQIVND (reference sequence). The CDR3 spans 14 residues. V trimming: 3 bases; J trimming: 9 bases; junction bases outside the gene matches: 6. CDR3 amino acids: CASSIPGQGRIQYF. The CDR3 nucleotides read TGTGCCAGTAGTATTCCGGGACAGGGACGCATTCAGTACTTC.

The V call is TRBV18, the J call TRBJ2-1; 11 bases line up with TRBD1. The ends lost 6 bases at V and 9 bases at J; junction bases unmatched: 10. Germline CDR1 is KGHSH and CDR2 is LQKENI. This CDR3 is built from 15 residues. The CDR3 protein is CASSNGQGAQGEQFF. The DNA of the CDR3 is TGTGCCAGCTCGAACGGACAGGGGGCACAGGGTGAGCAGTTCTTC.